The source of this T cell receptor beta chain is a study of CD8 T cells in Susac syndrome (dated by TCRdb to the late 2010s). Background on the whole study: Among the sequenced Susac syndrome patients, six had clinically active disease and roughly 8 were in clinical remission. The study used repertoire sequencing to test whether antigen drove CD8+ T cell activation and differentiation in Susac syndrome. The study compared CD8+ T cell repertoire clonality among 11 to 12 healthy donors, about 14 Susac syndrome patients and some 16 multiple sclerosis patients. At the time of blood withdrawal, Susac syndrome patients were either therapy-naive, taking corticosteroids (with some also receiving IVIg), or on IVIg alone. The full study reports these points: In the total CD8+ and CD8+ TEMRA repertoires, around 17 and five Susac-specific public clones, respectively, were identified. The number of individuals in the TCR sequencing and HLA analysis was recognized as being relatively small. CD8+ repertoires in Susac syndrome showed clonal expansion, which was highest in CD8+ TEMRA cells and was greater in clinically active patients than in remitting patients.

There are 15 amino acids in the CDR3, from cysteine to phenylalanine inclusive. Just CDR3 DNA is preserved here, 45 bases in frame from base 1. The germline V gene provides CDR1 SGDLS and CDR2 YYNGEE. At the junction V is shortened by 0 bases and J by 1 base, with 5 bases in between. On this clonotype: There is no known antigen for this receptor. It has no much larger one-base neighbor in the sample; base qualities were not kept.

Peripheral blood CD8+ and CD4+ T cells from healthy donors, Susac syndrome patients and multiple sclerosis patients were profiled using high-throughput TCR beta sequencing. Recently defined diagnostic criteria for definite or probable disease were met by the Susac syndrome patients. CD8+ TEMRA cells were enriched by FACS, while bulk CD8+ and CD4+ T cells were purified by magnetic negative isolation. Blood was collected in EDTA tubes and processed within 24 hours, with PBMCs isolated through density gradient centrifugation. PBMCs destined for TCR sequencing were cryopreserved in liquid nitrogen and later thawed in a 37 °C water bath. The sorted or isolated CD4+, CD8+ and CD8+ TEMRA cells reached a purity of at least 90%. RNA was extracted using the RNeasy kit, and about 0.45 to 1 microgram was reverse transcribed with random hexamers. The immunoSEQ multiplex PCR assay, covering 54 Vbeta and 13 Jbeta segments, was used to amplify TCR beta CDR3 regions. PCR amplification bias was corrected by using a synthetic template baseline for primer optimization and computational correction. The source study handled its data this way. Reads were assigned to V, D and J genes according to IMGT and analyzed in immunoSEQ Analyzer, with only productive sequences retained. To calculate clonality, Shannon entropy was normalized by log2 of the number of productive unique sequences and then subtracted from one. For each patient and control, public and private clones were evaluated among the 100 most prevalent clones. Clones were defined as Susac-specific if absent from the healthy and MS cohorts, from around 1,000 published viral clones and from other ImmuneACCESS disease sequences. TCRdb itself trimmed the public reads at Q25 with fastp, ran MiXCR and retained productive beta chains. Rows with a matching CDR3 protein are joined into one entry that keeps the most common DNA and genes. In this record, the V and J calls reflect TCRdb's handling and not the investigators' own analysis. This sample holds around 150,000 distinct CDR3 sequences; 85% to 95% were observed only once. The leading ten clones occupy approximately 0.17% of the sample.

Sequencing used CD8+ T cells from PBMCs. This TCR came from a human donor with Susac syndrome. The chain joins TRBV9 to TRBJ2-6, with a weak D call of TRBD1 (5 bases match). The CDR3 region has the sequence CASSVEGSGANVLTF. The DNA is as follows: TGTGCCAGCAGCGTAGAGGGGTCTGGGGCCAACGTCCTGACTTTC.